This is a list of T cell receptor beta chains from one sample in a study of PD-1 blockade in classical Hodgkin lymphoma. Profiled with immunoSEQ multiplex PCR; TCRdb holds only in-frame clones, not every one. The sample consists of around 100,000 clones, approximately 90% of them appearing once. The sequencing here drew on peripheral blood mononuclear cells (PBMCs), taken before the fourth cycle of nivolumab. These receptors were obtained from a human donor with classical Hodgkin lymphoma. The CDR3 runs from the conserved cysteine through the conserved F or W. D genes are given only for firm matches.

CASSLAVGPGEKLFF NA TRBJ1-4 TRBV11-2
CASSPQSGPYEQYF NA TRBJ2-7 TRBV18
CASSVLQGAYEQYF NA TRBJ2-7 TRBV28
CASSPPGANEQFF NA TRBJ2-1 TRBV6-5
CAWRETEAFF NA TRBJ1-1 TRBV30
CASSDLWADYGYTF NA TRBJ1-2 TRBV6-6
CASSPGQGAYEQYF TRBD1 TRBJ2-7 TRBV5-1
CASSPRLAGLPTYEQYF TRBD2 TRBJ2-7 TRBV4-2
CASSVFGGGTDTQYF NA TRBJ2-3 TRBV6-1
CASILGGGGAGYGYTF NA TRBJ1-2 TRBV6-6
CASSSGPLGEQYF NA TRBJ2-7 TRBV6-5
CASSPDGKSPGGYTF NA TRBJ1-2 TRBV18